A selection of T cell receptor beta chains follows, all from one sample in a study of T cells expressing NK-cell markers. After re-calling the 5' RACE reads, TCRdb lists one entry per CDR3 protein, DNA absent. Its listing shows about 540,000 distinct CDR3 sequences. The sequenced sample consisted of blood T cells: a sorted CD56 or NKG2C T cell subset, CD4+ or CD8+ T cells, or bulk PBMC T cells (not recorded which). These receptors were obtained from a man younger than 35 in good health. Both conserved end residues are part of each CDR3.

CDR3: CATSRSGNQPQHF; V: TRBV19; J: TRBJ1-5
CDR3: CASSYGQNYEQYF; V: TRBV6-6; J: TRBJ2-7
CDR3: CASSLPPGGTEAFF; V: TRBV12-3/TRBV12-4; J: TRBJ1-1
CDR3: CASSSGQDYGYTF; V: TRBV12-3/TRBV12-4; J: TRBJ1-2
CDR3: CASSKGQANQETQYF; V: TRBV7-8; J: TRBJ2-5
CDR3: CASRPEGFYGYTF; V: TRBV6-1; J: TRBJ1-2
CDR3: CASSRPQQGSTDTQYF; V: TRBV12-3/TRBV12-4; J: TRBJ2-3
CDR3: CASSLTSLAGFQETQYF; V: TRBV5-1; J: TRBJ2-5
CDR3: CASSLGQAEQFF; V: TRBV5-1; J: TRBJ2-1
CDR3: CASSQDSTGVNEQFF; V: TRBV4-1; J: TRBJ2-1
CDR3: CASSPIGLQGEQFF; V: TRBV27; J: TRBJ2-1
CDR3: CASSEGGVHEQFF; V: TRBV4-3; J: TRBJ2-1
CDR3: CASSFHYTGGTYEQYF; V: TRBV28; J: TRBJ2-7
CDR3: CASTTGGTGVGEQFF; V: TRBV11-2; J: TRBJ2-1
CDR3: CSVGTGKESEAFF; V: TRBV29-1; J: TRBJ1-1
CDR3: CASSPRTSEETQYF; V: TRBV9; J: TRBJ2-5
CDR3: CASSYAGPSGIYEQYF; V: TRBV6-5; J: TRBJ2-7
CDR3: CASSLGGNLADTQYF; V: TRBV7-9; J: TRBJ2-3
CDR3: CASSPQGALGYTF; V: TRBV7-9; J: TRBJ1-2
CDR3: CAISESGGREYF; V: TRBV10-3; J: TRBJ2-3
CDR3: CASSFTQLSPFYNEQFF; V: TRBV5-8; J: TRBJ2-1
CDR3: CASSPPEKVWDEQFF; V: TRBV18; J: TRBJ2-1
CDR3: CATSKLTSGRPDEQYF; V: TRBV15; J: TRBJ2-7
CDR3: CASSSRRGSNYGYTF; V: TRBV27; J: TRBJ1-2
CDR3: CASSLLAGGFEQYF; V: TRBV7-3; J: TRBJ2-7
CDR3: CASSYSGTGGAPTGELFF; V: TRBV6-9; J: TRBJ2-2
CDR3: CSVEEDRDYQETQYF; V: TRBV29-1; J: TRBJ2-5
CDR3: CSARAGTSGKYNEQFF; V: TRBV20-1; J: TRBJ2-1
CDR3: CASSRRGDPYEQYF; V: TRBV9; J: TRBJ2-7
CDR3: CASSQDSGGKQPQHF; V: TRBV3-1; J: TRBJ1-5
CDR3: CSAEVSSLNQPQHF; V: TRBV20-1; J: TRBJ1-5
CDR3: CATSRDLSVAGQFF; V: TRBV15; J: TRBJ2-1
CDR3: CASSVGQGSQPQHF; V: TRBV28; J: TRBJ1-5
CDR3: CASRTTGTGGAGTQYF; V: TRBV28; J: TRBJ2-5
CDR3: CASRDRAKETQYF; V: TRBV5-1; J: TRBJ2-5
CDR3: CARERSGRASYEQYF; V: TRBV6-1; J: TRBJ2-7
CDR3: CASSRWGTSGSRETQYF; V: TRBV6-5; J: TRBJ2-5
CDR3: CASSSPRAGGIGELFF; V: TRBV11-2; J: TRBJ2-2
CDR3: CSAERGPDTQYF; V: TRBV20-1; J: TRBJ2-3
CDR3: CATSIGSGSLDSTDTQYF; V: TRBV12-3/TRBV12-4; J: TRBJ2-3
CDR3: CASSSRGQGVDGYTF; V: TRBV7-9; J: TRBJ1-2
CDR3: CASSLVGSGFANTGELFF; V: TRBV6-5; J: TRBJ2-2
CDR3: CASIGQWERGYTF; V: TRBV6-5; J: TRBJ1-2
CDR3: CASSPRLAMAGELFF; V: TRBV11-2; J: TRBJ2-2
CDR3: CSASGQLNSYEQYF; V: TRBV20-1; J: TRBJ2-7
CDR3: CAGRRGSNTGELFF; V: TRBV4-1; J: TRBJ2-2
CDR3: CASRRTSGSTNEQYF; V: TRBV2; J: TRBJ2-7